This note documents a single T cell receptor (beta chain) sequence. The V gene's germline CDR1 is MNHEY and CDR2 SMNVEV (reference sequence). V shed 7 bases and J 9 bases; nucleotides not matched to a gene: 12. The CDR3 runs to 15 residues. This PCR relied on a set of 60 Vbeta primers and 13 Jbeta primers. Repertoires were generated with immunoSEQ multiplex PCR, while TCRdb's copy carries only in-frame clones and drops some. Of some 110,000 clones listed, 70% to 80% are singletons. The record originates from a study of cytomegalovirus exposure and HLA in healthy donors. The genes are TRBV27 and TRBJ1-6; 7 bases line up with TRBD1. The material sequenced was PBMCs. The source of this sequence is a man younger than 45 in good health and CMV-seronegative. The CDR3 DNA sequence: TGTGCCAGCACCACCAAGACAGGGACAGTTTCACCCCTCCACTTT. Translation: CASTTKTGTVSPLHF.